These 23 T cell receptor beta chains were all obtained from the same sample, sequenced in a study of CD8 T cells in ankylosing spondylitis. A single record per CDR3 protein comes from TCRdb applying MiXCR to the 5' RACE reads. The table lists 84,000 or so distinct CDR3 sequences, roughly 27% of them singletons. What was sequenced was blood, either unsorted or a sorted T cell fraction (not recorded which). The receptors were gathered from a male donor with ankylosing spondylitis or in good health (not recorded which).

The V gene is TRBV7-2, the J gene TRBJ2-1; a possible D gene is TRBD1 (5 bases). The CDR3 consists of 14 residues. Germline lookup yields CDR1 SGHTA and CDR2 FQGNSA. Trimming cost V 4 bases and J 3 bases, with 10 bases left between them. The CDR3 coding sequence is TGTGCCAGCAGCTACTTGGGGCTCTACAATGAGCAGTTCTTC. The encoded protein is CASSYLGLYNEQFF.

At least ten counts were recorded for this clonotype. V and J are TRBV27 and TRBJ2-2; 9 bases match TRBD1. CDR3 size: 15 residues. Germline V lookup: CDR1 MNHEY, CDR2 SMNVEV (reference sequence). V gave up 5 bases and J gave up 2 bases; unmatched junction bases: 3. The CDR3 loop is CASSGTGTNTGELFF. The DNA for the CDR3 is TGTGCCAGCAGTGGGACAGGGACTAACACCGGGGAGCTGTTTTTT.

The DNA for the CDR3 is TGTGCCAGCAGCCCTCAGGTTAGCAATCAGCCCCAGCATTTT. This codes for CASSPQVSNQPQHF. This rearrangement joins TRBV3-1 to TRBJ1-5; D gene uncertain. CDR1 is LGHDT and CDR2 is YNNKEL in the germline V gene (reference sequence). The CDR3 runs to 14 residues. The V end was cut by 4 bases, the J end by 0 bases, with 7 bases between. The full variable domain, in which reference TRBV3-1 and TRBJ1-5 provide the parts outside the CDR3, is DTAVSQTPKYLVTQMGNDKSIKCEQNLGHDTMYWYKQDSKKFLKIMFSYNNKELIINETVPNRFSPKSPDKAHLNLHINSLELGDSAVYFCASSPQVSNQPQHFGDGTRLSIL.

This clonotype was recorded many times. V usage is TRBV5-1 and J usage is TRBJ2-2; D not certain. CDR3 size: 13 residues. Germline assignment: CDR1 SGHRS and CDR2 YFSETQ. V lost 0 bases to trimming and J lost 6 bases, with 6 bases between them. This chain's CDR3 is CASSLEVAGELFF. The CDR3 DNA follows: TGCGCCAGCAGCTTGGAAGTGGCCGGGGAGCTGTTTTTT. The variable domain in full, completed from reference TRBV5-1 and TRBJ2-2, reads KAGVTQTPRYLIKTRGQQVTLSCSPISGHRSVSWYQQTPGQGLQFLFEYFSETQRNKGNFPGRFSGRQFSNSRSEMNVSTLELGDSALYLCASSLEVAGELFFGEGSRLTVL.

CDR3 in amino acids: CATSREWNQPQHF. In DNA, the CDR3 is TGTGCCACCAGCAGAGAGTGGAATCAGCCCCAGCATTTT. The rearrangement links TRBV15 to TRBJ1-5; D unresolved. The CDR3 runs 13 residues. V dropped 0 bases and J dropped 4 bases, with 4 bases sitting between them. CDR1 and CDR2 (germline): LNHNV, YYDKDF (reference sequence). Full variable domain (outside the CDR3, taken from reference TRBV15 and TRBJ1-5): DAMVIQNPRYQVTQFGKPVTLSCSQTLNHNVMYWYQQKSSQAPKLLFHYYDKDFNNEADTPDNFQSRRPNTSFCFLDIRSPGLGDTAMYLCATSREWNQPQHFGDGTRLSIL.

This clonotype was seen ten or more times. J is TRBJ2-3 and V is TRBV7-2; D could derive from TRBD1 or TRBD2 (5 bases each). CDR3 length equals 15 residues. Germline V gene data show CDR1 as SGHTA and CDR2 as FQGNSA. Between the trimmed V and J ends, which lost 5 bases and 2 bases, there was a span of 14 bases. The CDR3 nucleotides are TGTGCCAGCAGCCCAGGCCGGGGCCTCACAGATACGCAGTATTTT. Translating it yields CASSPGRGLTDTQYF.

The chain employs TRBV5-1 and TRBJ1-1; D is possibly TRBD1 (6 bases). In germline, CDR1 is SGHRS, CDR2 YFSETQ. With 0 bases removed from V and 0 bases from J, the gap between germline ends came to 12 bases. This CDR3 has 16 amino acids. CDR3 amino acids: CASSLGTDGLNTEAFF. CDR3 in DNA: TGCGCCAGCAGCTTGGGGACAGACGGACTGAACACTGAAGCTTTCTTT.

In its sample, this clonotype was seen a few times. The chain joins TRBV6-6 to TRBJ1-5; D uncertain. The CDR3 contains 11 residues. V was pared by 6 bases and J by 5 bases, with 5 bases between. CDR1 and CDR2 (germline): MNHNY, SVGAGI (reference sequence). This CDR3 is CASRKDQPQHF. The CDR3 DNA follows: TGTGCCAGCAGGAAAGATCAGCCCCAGCATTTT.

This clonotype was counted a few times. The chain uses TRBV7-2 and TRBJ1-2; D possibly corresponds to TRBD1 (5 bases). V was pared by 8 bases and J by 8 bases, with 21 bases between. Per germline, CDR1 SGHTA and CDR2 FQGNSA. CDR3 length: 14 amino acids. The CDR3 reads CASGGVGQHRGYTF. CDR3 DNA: TGTGCCAGCGGGGGAGTCGGGCAGCACCGGGGCTACACCTTC.

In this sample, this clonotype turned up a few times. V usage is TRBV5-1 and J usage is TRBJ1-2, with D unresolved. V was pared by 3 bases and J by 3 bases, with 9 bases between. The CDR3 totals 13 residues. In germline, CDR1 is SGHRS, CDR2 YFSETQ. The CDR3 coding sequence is TGCGCCAGCAGCTGGCAGGAAGACTATGGCTACACCTTC. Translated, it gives CASSWQEDYGYTF.

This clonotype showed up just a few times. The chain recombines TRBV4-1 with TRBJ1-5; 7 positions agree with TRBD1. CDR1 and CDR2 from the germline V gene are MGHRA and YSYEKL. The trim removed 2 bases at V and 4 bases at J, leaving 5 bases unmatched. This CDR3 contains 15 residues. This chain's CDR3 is CASSQYGQANQPQHF. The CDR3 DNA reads TGCGCCAGCAGCCAATACGGACAGGCAAATCAGCCCCAGCATTTT.

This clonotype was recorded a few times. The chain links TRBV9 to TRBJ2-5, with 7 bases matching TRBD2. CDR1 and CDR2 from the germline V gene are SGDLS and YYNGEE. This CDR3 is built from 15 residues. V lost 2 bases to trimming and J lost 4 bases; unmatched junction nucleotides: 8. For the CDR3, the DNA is TGTGCCAGCAGCGTGAGTGGGAGGGCCCGAGAGACCCAGTACTTC. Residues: CASSVSGRARETQYF. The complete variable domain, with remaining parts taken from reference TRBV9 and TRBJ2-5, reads DSGVTQTPKHLITATGQRVTLRCSPRSGDLSVYWYQQSLDQGLQFLIQYYNGEERAKGNILERFSAQQFPDLHSELNLSSLELGDSALYFCASSVSGRARETQYFGPGTRLLVL.

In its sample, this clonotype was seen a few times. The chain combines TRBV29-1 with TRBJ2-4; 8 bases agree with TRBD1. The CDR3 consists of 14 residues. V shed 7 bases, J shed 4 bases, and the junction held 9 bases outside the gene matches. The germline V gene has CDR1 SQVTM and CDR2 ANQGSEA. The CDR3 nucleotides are TGCAGCGCAGAGGACAGGGCTGTAAAAAACATTCAGTACTTC. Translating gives CSAEDRAVKNIQYF.

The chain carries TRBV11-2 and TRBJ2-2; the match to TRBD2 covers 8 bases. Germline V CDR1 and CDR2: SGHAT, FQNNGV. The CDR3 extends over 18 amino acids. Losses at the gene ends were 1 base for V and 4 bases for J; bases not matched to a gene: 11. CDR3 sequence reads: CASSLVVGGGRGTGELFF. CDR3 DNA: TGTGCCAGCAGCTTAGTGGTCGGGGGGGGCCGAGGCACCGGGGAGCTGTTTTTT. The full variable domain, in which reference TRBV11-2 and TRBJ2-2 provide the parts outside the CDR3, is EAGVAQSPRYKIIEKRQSVAFWCNPISGHATLYWYQQILGQGPKLLIQFQNNGVVDDSQLPKDRFSAERLKGVDSTLKIQPAKLEDSAVYLCASSLVVGGGRGTGELFFGEGSRLTVL.

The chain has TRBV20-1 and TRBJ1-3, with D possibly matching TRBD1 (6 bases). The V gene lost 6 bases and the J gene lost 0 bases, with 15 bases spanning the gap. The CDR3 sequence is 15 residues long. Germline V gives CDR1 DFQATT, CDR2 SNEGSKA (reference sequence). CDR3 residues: CSAEPDSTSGNTIYF. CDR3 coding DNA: TGCAGTGCGGAACCGGACAGTACCTCTGGAAACACCATATATTTT.

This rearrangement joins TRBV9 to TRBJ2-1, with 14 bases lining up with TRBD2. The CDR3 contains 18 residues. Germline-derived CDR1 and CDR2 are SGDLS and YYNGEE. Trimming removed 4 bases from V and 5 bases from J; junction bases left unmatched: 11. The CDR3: CASSLIGTSGGINNEQFF. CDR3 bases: TGTGCCAGCAGCCTTATAGGGACTAGCGGGGGTATCAACAATGAGCAGTTCTTC.

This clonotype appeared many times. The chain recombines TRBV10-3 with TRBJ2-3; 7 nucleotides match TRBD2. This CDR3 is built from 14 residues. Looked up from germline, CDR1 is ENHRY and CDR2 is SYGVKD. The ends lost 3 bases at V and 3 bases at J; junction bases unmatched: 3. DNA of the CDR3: TGTGCCATCAGTGAACTAGCGAATACAGATACGCAGTATTTT. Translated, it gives CAISELANTDTQYF.

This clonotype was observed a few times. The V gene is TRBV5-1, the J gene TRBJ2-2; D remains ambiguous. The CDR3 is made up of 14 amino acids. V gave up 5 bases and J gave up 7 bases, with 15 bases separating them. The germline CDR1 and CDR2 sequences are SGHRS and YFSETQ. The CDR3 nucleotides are TGCGCCAGCAGTTCCGCCCCTAGTGTCGGGGAGCTGTTTTTT. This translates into CASSSAPSVGELFF.

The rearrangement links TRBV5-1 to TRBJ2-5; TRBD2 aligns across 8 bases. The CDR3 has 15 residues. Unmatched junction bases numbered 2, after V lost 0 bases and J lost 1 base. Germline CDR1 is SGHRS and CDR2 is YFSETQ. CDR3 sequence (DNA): TGCGCCAGCAGCTTGGGAGCGGGAGCCCAAGAGACCCAGTACTTC. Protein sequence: CASSLGAGAQETQYF.

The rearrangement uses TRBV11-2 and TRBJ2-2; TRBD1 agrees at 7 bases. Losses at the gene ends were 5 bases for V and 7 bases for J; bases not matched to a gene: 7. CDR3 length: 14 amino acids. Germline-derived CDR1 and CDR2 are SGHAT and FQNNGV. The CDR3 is CASSAFRGIGELFF. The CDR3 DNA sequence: TGTGCCAGCAGCGCGTTCAGGGGGATCGGGGAGCTGTTTTTT. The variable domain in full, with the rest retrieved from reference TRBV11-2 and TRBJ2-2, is EAGVAQSPRYKIIEKRQSVAFWCNPISGHATLYWYQQILGQGPKLLIQFQNNGVVDDSQLPKDRFSAERLKGVDSTLKIQPAKLEDSAVYLCASSAFRGIGELFFGEGSRLTVL.

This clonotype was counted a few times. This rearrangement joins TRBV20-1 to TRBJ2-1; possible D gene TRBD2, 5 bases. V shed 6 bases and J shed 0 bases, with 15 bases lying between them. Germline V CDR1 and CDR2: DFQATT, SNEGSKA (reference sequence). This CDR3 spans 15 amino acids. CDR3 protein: CSAAGLGSSYNEQFF. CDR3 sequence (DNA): TGCAGTGCCGCCGGATTGGGGAGCTCCTACAATGAGCAGTTCTTC.

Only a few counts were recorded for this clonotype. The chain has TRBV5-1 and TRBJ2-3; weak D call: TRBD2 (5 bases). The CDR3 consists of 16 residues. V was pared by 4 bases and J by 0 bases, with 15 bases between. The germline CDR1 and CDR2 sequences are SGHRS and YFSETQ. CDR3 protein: CASSLRDYPSTDTQYF. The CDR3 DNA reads TGCGCCAGCAGCCTCCGCGACTACCCTAGCACAGATACGCAGTATTTT.

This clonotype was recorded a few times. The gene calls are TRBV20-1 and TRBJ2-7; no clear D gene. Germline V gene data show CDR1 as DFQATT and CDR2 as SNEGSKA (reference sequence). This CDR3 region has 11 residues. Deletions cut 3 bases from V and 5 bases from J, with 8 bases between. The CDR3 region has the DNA TGCAGTGCTAGTGTGGTCCACGAGCAGTACTTC. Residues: CSASVVHEQYF.